A single sample is the source of the 31 T cell receptor beta chains below, sequenced in a study of type 1 regulatory T cells. Findings and limits, study-wide: Type 1 regulatory T cells had a more restricted TCR repertoire than non-type 1 regulatory T cells.

TCRdb re-analysed the reads in MiXCR, keeping a single row per CDR3 protein. The repertoire includes tens of thousands of distinct CDR3 sequences, around 21% of them detected once, and under 8.5% sits in the top ten. These receptors lack a known antigen. Sequenced: cultured type 1 regulatory T (Tr1) cells, either the whole culture or a sorted fraction (not recorded which). The receptors were sampled from a human donor in good health.

This clonotype was observed many times. The chain recombines TRBV20-1 with TRBJ2-5, with D possibly TRBD2 on 8 matching bases. The ends were cut back, 7 bases at V and 5 bases at J, with 17 bases in the middle. Germline CDR1 and CDR2: DFQATT and SNEGSKA (reference sequence). The CDR3 length is 13 residues. In nucleotides, the CDR3 is TGCAGTGAACAGGGGCCGGGAGGGGAGACCCAGTACTTC. Protein product: CSEQGPGGETQYF.

The sample holds a few counts of this clonotype. The rearrangement links TRBV10-3 to TRBJ1-1; D possibly corresponds to TRBD1 (5 bases). The CDR3 runs to 13 residues. Germline loops: CDR1 ENHRY, CDR2 SYGVKD. With 8 bases removed from V and 4 bases from J, the gap between germline ends came to 14 bases. As DNA, the CDR3 is TGTGCCATCTGGGGGGAGCTTAGCACTGAAGCTTTCTTT. It specifies CAIWGELSTEAFF.

This clonotype occurred many times. The chain has TRBV12-3 or TRBV12-4 and TRBJ2-1, with TRBD2 matching over 8 bases. The ends lost 6 bases at V and 0 bases at J; junction bases unmatched: 10. The CDR3 is made up of 17 amino acids. The CDR3 bases are TGTGCCAGCAGCCAAGCAACTAGCGGAAGCTCCTACAATGAGCAGTTCTTC. Residues: CASSQATSGSSYNEQFF.

J is TRBJ2-3 and V is TRBV7-8; D is ambiguous. Deletions cut 2 bases from V and 8 bases from J, with 23 bases between. The CDR3 has 17 amino acids. Germline CDR1 SGHVS, CDR2 FQNEAQ. The CDR3 DNA reads as TGTGCCAGCAGCTTATCCTCCCTGGGAACCGCCTGGGGTACGCAGTATTTT. It is translated as CASSLSSLGTAWGTQYF.

Comments on this clonotype: A single base separates this from a much larger clone, so it may be a read error. The chain couples TRBV9 to TRBJ1-1; no clear D. The V gene's germline CDR1 is SGDLS and CDR2 YYNGEE. V was shortened by 0 bases and J by 0 bases, with 15 bases between the two germline ends. This CDR3 region has 17 residues. CDR3 residues: CASSVVDEIGMNTEAFF. The CDR3 DNA is TGTGCCAGCAGCGTAGTGGATGAGATAGGAATGAACACTGAAGCTTTCTTT.

At least ten counts were recorded for this clonotype. The rearrangement joins TRBV30 to TRBJ2-1, with D possibly being TRBD2 (6 bases). The V end lost 0 bases, the J end lost 0 bases, and 9 bases lay between the germline ends. Germline CDR1 is GTSNPN and CDR2 is SVGIG (reference sequence). The CDR3 totals 15 residues. CDR3 in amino acids: CAWSVGTPSYNEQFF. DNA of the CDR3: TGTGCCTGGAGTGTAGGGACTCCCTCCTACAATGAGCAGTTCTTC.

CDR3 in amino acids: CASSSGQRSEKLFF. The CDR3 DNA is TGTGCCAGCAGCTCAGGACAGAGATCTGAAAAACTGTTTTTT. The rearrangement uses TRBV5-4 and TRBJ1-4, with D possibly TRBD1 on 6 matching bases. Trimming shortened V by 3 bases and J by 7 bases, and 13 bases separated the two germline ends. CDR3 length: 14 residues. CDR1 is SGHNT, CDR2 YYREEE, per germline (reference sequence).

The chain carries TRBV2 and TRBJ1-1, with 7 positions matching TRBD1. Trimming at V came to 3 bases and at J to 3 bases, leaving 4 bases not matched to a gene. The CDR3 extends over 14 amino acids. The V gene's germline CDR1 is SNHLY and CDR2 FYNNEI. In nucleotides, the CDR3 is TGTGCCAGCAGTGAGCAGGGGGTGGACACTGAAGCTTTCTTT. Its translation is CASSEQGVDTEAFF.

This clonotype was seen a handful of times. The genes are TRBV7-3 and TRBJ2-3; no firm D call. Germline CDR1 is SGHTA and CDR2 is FQGTGA. V shed 5 bases and J shed 2 bases, with 8 bases lying between them. The CDR3 contains 13 residues. The CDR3 DNA sequence: TGTGCCAGCAGCCCCCAATACACAGATACGCAGTATTTT. This sequence encodes CASSPQYTDTQYF.

The chain recombines TRBV20-1 with TRBJ2-7; D is unresolved. The CDR3 has 15 residues. The V gene's germline CDR1 is DFQATT and CDR2 SNEGSKA (reference sequence). V lost 4 bases and J 2 bases, leaving 18 bases between the germline ends. CDR3 in amino acids: CSANPRTGDPYEQYF. DNA for the CDR3: TGCAGTGCTAATCCAAGAACTGGAGACCCCTACGAGCAGTACTTC.

The V gene is TRBV20-1, the J gene TRBJ2-1, with D possibly being TRBD1 (5 bases). V lost 0 bases, J lost 10 bases, and 13 bases lay in between. Germline V gives CDR1 DFQATT, CDR2 SNEGSKA (reference sequence). The CDR3 sequence is 13 residues long. This chain's CDR3 is CSAREAGAGEQFF. Here the CDR3 DNA reads TGCAGTGCTAGAGAGGCTGGGGCAGGGGAGCAGTTCTTC.

The CDR3 nucleotides are TGTGCCATCAAGGGACAGGGAGGGGGACGGGAGCAGTACTTC. Translating it yields CAIKGQGGGREQYF. The chain couples TRBV10-3 to TRBJ2-7; 9 nucleotides line up with TRBD1. Losses at the gene ends were 7 bases for V and 7 bases for J; bases not matched to a gene: 11. Germline V gives CDR1 ENHRY, CDR2 SYGVKD. This CDR3 is 14 amino acids long.

The DNA of the CDR3 is TGTGCCATCAGTGAATCCACCGGAGGGGGTGAGACCCAGTACTTC. This codes for CAISESTGGGETQYF. The J gene is TRBJ2-5, the V gene TRBV10-3; D assignment may be TRBD1 or TRBD2 (6 bases each). From germline, CDR1 is ENHRY and CDR2 SYGVKD. Trimming took off 3 bases at V and 5 bases at J, with 16 bases between the two ends. The CDR3 is 15 residues long.

This chain uses TRBV6-1 with TRBJ2-3; 10 bases match TRBD2. Germline assignment: CDR1 MNHNS and CDR2 SASEGT. CDR3 length equals 14 residues. The V gene end was trimmed by 6 bases and the J gene end by 6 bases; junction bases not matched to a gene: 6. The CDR3 bases are TGTGCCAGCAGAACTAGCGGGATTTTCGATACGCAGTATTTT. Protein: CASRTSGIFDTQYF.

Details on this clonotype: Since a much larger clone is just one base distant, this may be a read error. The chain has TRBV7-2 and TRBJ2-2, with a tentative D call TRBD1 (6 bases). This CDR3 is built from 14 residues. Germline values: CDR1 SGHTA, CDR2 FQGNSA. CDR3 sequence reads: CACSSRGSAGELFF. For the CDR3, the DNA is TGTGCCTGCAGCTCAAGGGGGAGCGCCGGGGAGCTGTTTTTT.

The genes are TRBV5-6 and TRBJ2-5; TRBD1 matches at 11 bases. Germline trimming cut 0 bases from V and 4 bases from J; bases unmatched to any gene: 2. Germline CDR1 SGHDT, CDR2 YYEEEE. This CDR3 is built from 15 residues. CDR3 loop: CASSLDGTGGETQYF. CDR3 nucleotides: TGTGCCAGCAGCTTGGATGGGACAGGGGGAGAGACCCAGTACTTC.

This clonotype was observed a few times. The V gene is TRBV7-2, the J gene TRBJ2-7; D is uncertain. Trimming pared 1 base from V and 1 base from J, leaving 17 bases between. Germline assignment: CDR1 SGHTA and CDR2 FQGNSA. This CDR3 is 17 amino acids long. The CDR3 reads CASSLGALGRHSYEQYF. In DNA form, the CDR3 reads TGTGCCAGCAGCTTAGGGGCCCTTGGGCGACATTCCTACGAGCAGTACTTC.

The rearrangement joins TRBV20-1 to TRBJ1-2, with TRBD1 matching 9 bases. Unmatched junction bases numbered 8, after V lost 6 bases and J lost 6 bases. The germline CDR1 and CDR2 sequences are DFQATT and SNEGSKA (reference sequence). The CDR3 is 13 residues long. This CDR3 is CSAYRTGEDGYTF. In DNA, the CDR3 is TGCAGTGCATATCGGACAGGGGAGGATGGCTACACCTTC.

The V and J genes are TRBV20-1 and TRBJ1-5; 7 bases line up with TRBD1. This CDR3 is built from 12 residues. In germline, CDR1 is DFQATT, CDR2 SNEGSKA (reference sequence). V shed 4 bases and J 6 bases; nucleotides not matched to a gene: 3. The CDR3 sequence: CSATTGRQPQHF. Here the CDR3 DNA reads TGCAGTGCTACGACAGGGCGTCAGCCCCAGCATTTT.

This clonotype appeared a few times. The chain couples TRBV29-1 to TRBJ1-3; perhaps TRBD1 as D (5 bases). V lost 4 bases, J lost 0 bases, and 10 bases lay in between. Germline V gives CDR1 SQVTM, CDR2 ANQGSEA. The CDR3 loop spans 14 amino acids. Written as DNA, the CDR3 is TGCAGCGTTGTAGGGACCGTCTCTGGAAACACCATATATTTT. Protein product: CSVVGTVSGNTIYF.

This sequence joins TRBV20-1 and TRBJ2-3; TRBD2 matches 13 bases. The CDR3 loop spans 14 amino acids. Germline CDR1 DFQATT, CDR2 SNEGSKA (reference sequence). V shed 6 bases and J 4 bases; nucleotides not matched to a gene: 4. Written as DNA, the CDR3 is TGCAGTGCACGGACTAGCGGGAGTGCAGATACGCAGTATTTT. It translates to CSARTSGSADTQYF.

This clonotype has more than one count but fewer than ten. This chain connects TRBV18 to TRBJ2-3; D is unresolved. V lost 5 bases to trimming and J lost 0 bases, with 9 bases between them. CDR3 length: 14 residues. In germline, CDR1 is KGHSH, CDR2 LQKENI. CDR3 nucleotide sequence: TGTGCCAGCTCAGAGGTCCGCAGCACAGATACGCAGTATTTT. It is translated as CASSEVRSTDTQYF. Based on the CDR3 plus reference TRBV18 and TRBJ2-3, the full variable domain is NAGVMQNPRHLVRRRGQEARLRCSPMKGHSHVYWYRQLPEEGLKFMVYLQKENIIDESGMPKERFSAEFPKEGPSILRIQQVVRGDSAAYFCASSEVRSTDTQYFGPGTRLTVL.

This clonotype was counted only a few times. The V and J genes are TRBV11-1 and TRBJ1-1; D gene uncertain. V was trimmed by 1 base and J by 0 bases, leaving 6 bases between them. Germline loops: CDR1 SGHAT, CDR2 FQDESV (reference sequence). The CDR3 length is 14 residues. Here the CDR3 DNA reads TGTGCCAGCAGCTTAGAACACCTGAACACTGAAGCTTTCTTT. Residues: CASSLEHLNTEAFF.

The J gene is TRBJ1-1, the V gene TRBV30, with a weak D call TRBD1 (5 bases). The CDR3 runs to 15 residues. The germline V gene has CDR1 GTSNPN and CDR2 SVGIG (reference sequence). V lost 0 bases, J lost 1 base, and 12 bases lay in between. The CDR3 bases are TGTGCCTGGAGTGTATTCGGGGCTCGGAACACTGAAGCTTTCTTT. This gives the protein CAWSVFGARNTEAFF.

Concerning this clonotype itself: The junction and the germline gene differ at one end; a read error may be behind it. This rearrangement joins TRBV6-2 or TRBV6-3 to TRBJ1-2, with 7 bases fitting TRBD1. Germline loops: CDR1 MNHEY, CDR2 SVGEGT. CDR3 length: 12 residues. The CDR3 region is CASSEQGDGCTF. The CDR3 DNA reads as TGCGCCAGCAGTGAGCAGGGGGACGGCTGCACCTTC.

This clonotype was found a few times. The chain carries TRBV5-1 and TRBJ2-7; D is perhaps TRBD2 (6 bases). From germline, CDR1 is SGHRS and CDR2 YFSETQ. CDR3 size: 12 residues. Trimming pared 1 base from V and 9 bases from J, leaving 11 bases between. The chain's CDR3 is CASSLWGEGQYF. The CDR3 DNA follows: TGCGCCAGCAGCTTGTGGGGGGAAGGGCAGTACTTC.

This clonotype was counted a few times. The chain employs TRBV10-3 and TRBJ2-1; the match to TRBD2 covers 8 bases. Germline V gives CDR1 ENHRY, CDR2 SYGVKD. The CDR3 has 13 amino acids. V lost 8 bases to trimming and J lost 10 bases; unmatched junction nucleotides: 10. The CDR3 sequence: CAISPREGTEQFF. CDR3 DNA: TGTGCCATCTCCCCCCGGGAGGGGACCGAGCAGTTCTTC.

This clonotype was counted a few times. V usage is TRBV10-3 and J usage is TRBJ2-3; D perhaps matches TRBD1 (6 bases). This CDR3 spans 16 amino acids. CDR1 is ENHRY, CDR2 SYGVKD, per germline. Deletions cut 2 bases from V and 4 bases from J, with 16 bases between. For the CDR3, the DNA is TGTGCCATCAGTGAGCCTGACAACAGGGCTGCAGATACGCAGTATTTT. Protein sequence: CAISEPDNRAADTQYF.

This clonotype was found a few times. The chain employs TRBV4-2 and TRBJ2-1; D might be TRBD2 (5 bases). The germline V gene has CDR1 LGHNA and CDR2 YNFKEQ. The CDR3 covers 11 residues. Trimming removed 6 bases from V and 9 bases from J, with 9 bases in between. The CDR3 DNA is TGTGCCAGCAGGGGAGAGCTTGAGCAGTTCTTC. Its protein is CASRGELEQFF.

The rearrangement uses TRBV6-6 and TRBJ2-1; 8 bases fit TRBD1. V was clipped by 9 bases and J by 5 bases; unmatched bases: 6. Germline V gene lookup returns CDR1 MNHNY and CDR2 SVGAGI (reference sequence). CDR3 length: 13 residues. The CDR3 loop is CASSGTGHNEQFF. CDR3 sequence (DNA): TGTGCCAGTTCGGGGACAGGTCACAATGAGCAGTTCTTC.

This clonotype was seen a few times. The chain couples TRBV16 to TRBJ1-2; D gene ambiguous. Trimming removed 4 bases at V and 8 bases at J, with 20 bases between. The CDR3 has 15 residues. Germline lookup yields CDR1 KGHSY and CDR2 FQNENV. Here the CDR3 DNA reads TGTGCCAGCAGCCCAATGAGAGACTCAATGTACGGCTACACCTTC. Its translation: CASSPMRDSMYGYTF.